These 15 T cell receptor beta chains were sequenced from one sample in a study of blood T cell repertoires in COVID-19. TCRdb keeps only in-frame clones here, not all; method: immunoSEQ multiplex PCR. The repertoire has 90,000 or so clones, around 89% of them found once; the top ten carry about 0.51%. The material sequenced was peripheral blood. The receptors come from a man aged 55 to 70 with acute or convalescent COVID-19.

V usage is TRBV2 and J usage is TRBJ1-4, with 8 bases lining up with TRBD1. In germline, CDR1 is SNHLY, CDR2 FYNNEI. The CDR3 is 14 residues long. J lost 8 bases, V lost 6 bases, and 8 bases had no gene match. CDR3 DNA: TGTGCCAGCAGGACCGACAGGGGAAACGAAAAACTGTTTTTT. Encoded protein: CASRTDRGNEKLFF.

The V call is TRBV4-1, the J call TRBJ2-7; 10 bases line up with TRBD2. The germline CDR1 and CDR2 sequences are MGHRA and YSYEKL. The J segment lost 0 bases and the V segment lost 0 bases, leaving 8 bases of the junction unmatched. The length of the CDR3 is 18 residues. The CDR3 DNA follows: TGCGCCAGCAGCCAAGACTTAGCGGGGGGCAACCCCTCCTACGAGCAGTACTTC. The encoded protein is CASSQDLAGGNPSYEQYF.

The CDR3 nucleotides read TGTGCCAGCAGCCCCGGACTAGCGAGTGAGCAGTACTTC. Translated: CASSPGLASEQYF. The gene calls are TRBV7-3 and TRBJ2-7, with 9 bases fitting TRBD2. Trimming cost V 5 bases and J 7 bases; bases outside gene matches: 6. The CDR3 is 13 residues long. Germline assignment: CDR1 SGHTA and CDR2 FQGTGA.

This chain uses TRBV6-4 with TRBJ1-3; no definite D call. The V end was cut by 0 bases, the J end by 4 bases, with 10 bases between. Germline V gene sequence: CDR1 MRHNA, CDR2 SNTAGT. The CDR3 totals 15 residues. The CDR3 loop is CASSDSRRFGNTIYF. The CDR3, as DNA: TGTGCCAGCAGTGACTCCCGCAGGTTCGGAAACACCATATATTTT.

This chain connects TRBV7-3 to TRBJ2-7, with 8 positions matching TRBD2. Unmatched junction bases numbered 1, after V lost 4 bases and J lost 2 bases. This CDR3 contains 13 residues. Germline CDR1 is SGHTA and CDR2 is FQGTGA. CDR3 loop: CASSSGLAYEQYF. In nucleotides, the CDR3 is TGTGCCAGCAGCTCGGGACTAGCCTACGAGCAGTACTTC.

This chain connects TRBV27 to TRBJ1-6; the match to TRBD1 covers 8 bases. There are 14 residues in the CDR3. Germline V gene sequence: CDR1 MNHEY, CDR2 SMNVEV (reference sequence). Losses at the gene ends were 4 bases for V and 9 bases for J; bases not matched to a gene: 5. CDR3 coding DNA: TGTGCCAGCAGTTCCCGGGACAGGTTTTCACCCCTCCACTTT. It specifies CASSSRDRFSPLHF.

The gene calls are TRBV21-1 and TRBJ2-7; no check of the table's D call, TRBD1, against the DNA was made. TRBV21-1 is shown as a pseudogene. This CDR3 is 17 amino acids long. The CDR3 DNA follows: TGTGCCAGCAGCATAAATTTGGCCGGACAGGGGGAAGGCGAGCAGTACTTC. Protein sequence: CASSINLAGQGEGEQYF.

The CDR3 sequence: CASSPGLAVTDTQYF. Written as DNA, the CDR3 is TGTGCCAGCAGTCCAGGACTAGCGGTCACAGATACGCAGTATTTT. This sequence joins TRBV3-1 (or the pseudogene TRBV3-2) and TRBJ2-3; 10 bases are a match to TRBD2. From germline, CDR1 is LGHDT and CDR2 YNNKEL (reference sequence). The CDR3 spans 15 residues. V dropped 6 bases and J dropped 2; count of bases not matched to a gene: 5.

The genes are TRBV3-1 (or the pseudogene TRBV3-2) and TRBJ1-3; D not certain. V was trimmed by 2 bases and J by 2 bases, leaving 4 bases between them. Germline assignment: CDR1 LGHDT and CDR2 YNNKEL (reference sequence). The CDR3 consists of 13 residues. The DNA for the CDR3 is TGTGCCAGCAGCCAATTAACTGGAAACACCATATATTTT. Amino acid sequence: CASSQLTGNTIYF.

The chain combines TRBV11-2 with TRBJ1-4; D is unclear. This CDR3 is 14 amino acids long. Trimming took off 3 bases at V and 7 bases at J, with 12 bases between the two ends. The germline V gene encodes CDR1 SGHAT and CDR2 FQNNGV. The DNA for the CDR3 is TGTGCCAGCAGCTTGTTTCGGTGGAGTGAAAAACTGTTTTTT. This sequence encodes CASSLFRWSEKLFF.

The chain carries TRBV4-2 and TRBJ2-5; 9 bases line up with TRBD2. In germline, CDR1 is LGHNA, CDR2 YNFKEQ. Germline trimming cut 4 bases from V and 5 bases from J; bases unmatched to any gene: 8. The CDR3 has 15 amino acids. The CDR3 region has the DNA TGTGCCAGCAGCCCTGGGGTAGCGGGAGATGAGACCCAGTACTTC. Encoded protein: CASSPGVAGDETQYF.

The gene calls are TRBV14 and TRBJ2-3; 8 positions agree with TRBD2. Trimming took 9 bases from V and 8 from J; bases not matched to a gene: 16. The CDR3 length is 15 residues. Germline V CDR1 and CDR2: SGHDN, FVKESK. This CDR3 reads CASRGSGGPRGTQYF. The CDR3 region has the DNA TGTGCCAGTAGAGGATCGGGAGGGCCTCGGGGTACGCAGTATTTT.

The CDR3 sequence is CASSGGVSYNEQFF. For the CDR3, the DNA is TGTGCCTCTAGCGGGGGGGTATCCTACAATGAGCAGTTCTTC. The chain has TRBV30 and TRBJ2-1; TRBD2 agrees at 12 bases. V was clipped by 7 bases and J by 1 base; unmatched bases: 2. This CDR3 is 14 amino acids long. The germline CDR1 and CDR2 sequences are GTSNPN and SVGIG (reference sequence).

This chain links TRBV30 with TRBJ1-2; D gene uncertain. Trimming took 4 bases from V and 3 from J, leaving 15 bases between them. Germline V lookup: CDR1 GTSNPN, CDR2 SVGIG (reference sequence). The CDR3 consists of 14 residues. The CDR3 loop reads CAWTSEGHYYGYTF. The DNA for the CDR3 is TGTGCCTGGACCTCCGAGGGTCACTACTATGGCTACACCTTC.

The rearrangement links TRBV7-8 to TRBJ2-7; D may be TRBD1 (5 bases). The CDR3 runs to 14 residues. Germline V gene lookup returns CDR1 SGHVS and CDR2 FQNEAQ. V lost 4 bases and J 2 bases, leaving 12 bases between the germline ends. CDR3 sequence: CASSSTRGPYEQYF. The CDR3 DNA sequence: TGTGCCAGCAGCTCCACAAGGGGCCCCTACGAGCAGTACTTC.